Sequencing of this TCR beta chain was carried out in a study of cytomegalovirus exposure and HLA in healthy donors. With regard to this clone: Its antigen is undetermined.

PCR involved 60 Vbeta and 13 Jbeta primers. TCRdb keeps only in-frame clones here, not all; method: immunoSEQ multiplex PCR. The sample contains about 130,000 clones, around 70% of which appear only once. Study results and caveats: The authors later found TCR association rates varying by HLA locus, with DRB1 most and HLA-C fewest. Most of the CMV-associated TCR beta chains (in a later analysis) appeared to be HLA-restricted. In a later analysis, 16,951 TCR beta sequences were associated with HLA alleles at 0.05 false discovery rate.

The CDR3 contains 17 residues. Per the germline V gene, CDR1 is SGHVS and CDR2 is FNYEAQ. Trimming left V 1 base short and J 6 bases short, with 20 bases between. This receptor was identified in a young man in good health and CMV-seropositive. This rearrangement joins TRBV7-6 to TRBJ2-3; D is uncertain. The specimen sequenced was PBMCs. CDR3 region: CASSLVPKSPGRDTQYF. CDR3 in DNA: TGTGCCAGCAGCTTAGTACCAAAATCGCCGGGTAGGGATACGCAGTATTTT.